This TCR beta chain was recovered during a study of neurological immune-mediated disorders. Study-wide results and caveats: One cluster of related CDR3 sequences contained, by phylogenetic grouping, the repertoires of 18 of 34 multiple sclerosis patients and formed a possible signature. The absence of shared CDR3 amino acid sequences among expanded clones across subjects suggests private repertoires in all groups.

This clonotype was detected many times. Its target is unknown. The unsorted libraries were made from 2 million PBMCs kept at -80 C. Synthesis of cDNA was carried out by template-switch 5'RACE. The reaction used 10-nucleotide random UMIs. From the 5' RACE reads, TCRdb called clonotypes with MiXCR, one entry per CDR3 protein. The table records 55,000 to 75,000 distinct CDR3 sequences, under 2.5% of them present only once. The source material was PBMCs. The clonotype was recovered from a man over 45 with multiple sclerosis.

This chain's CDR3 is CASSFTSGGPGELFF. CDR3 in DNA: TGTGCCAGCAGCTTTACTAGCGGGGGACCCGGGGAGCTGTTTTTT. The chain couples TRBV7-2 to TRBJ2-2, with 11 bases aligning to TRBD2. This CDR3 has 15 amino acids. CDR1 is SGHTA and CDR2 is FQGNSA in the germline V gene. V shed 3 bases and J 6 bases; nucleotides not matched to a gene: 3. Full variable domain (rest looked up from reference TRBV7-2 and TRBJ2-2): GAGVSQSPSNKVTEKGKDVELRCDPISGHTALYWYRQSLGQGLEFLIYFQGNSAPDKSGLPSDRFSAERTGGSVSTLTIQRTQQEDSAVYLCASSFTSGGPGELFFGEGSRLTVL.